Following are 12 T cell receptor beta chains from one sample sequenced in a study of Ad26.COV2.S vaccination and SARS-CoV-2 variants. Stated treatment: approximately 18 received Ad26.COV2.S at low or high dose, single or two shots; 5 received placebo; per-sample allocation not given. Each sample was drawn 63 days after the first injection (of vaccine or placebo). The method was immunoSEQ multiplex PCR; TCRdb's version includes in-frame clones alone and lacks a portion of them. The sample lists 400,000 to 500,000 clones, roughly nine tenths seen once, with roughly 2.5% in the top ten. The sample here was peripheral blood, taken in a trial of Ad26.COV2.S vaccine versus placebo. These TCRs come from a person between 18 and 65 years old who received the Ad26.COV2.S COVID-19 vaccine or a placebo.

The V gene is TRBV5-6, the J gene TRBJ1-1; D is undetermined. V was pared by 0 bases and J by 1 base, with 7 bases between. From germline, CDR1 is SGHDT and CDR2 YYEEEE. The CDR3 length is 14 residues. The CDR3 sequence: CASSLGRRNTEAFF. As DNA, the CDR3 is TGTGCCAGCAGCTTGGGCAGAAGGAACACTGAAGCTTTCTTT.

The DNA of the CDR3 is TGTGCCAGCAGCCGACACCCGGGGGGGGGCACCGGGGAGCTGTTTTTT. Amino acid sequence: CASSRHPGGGTGELFF. The rearrangement uses TRBV7-8 and TRBJ2-2; 8 positions match TRBD2. Looked up from germline, CDR1 is SGHVS and CDR2 is FQNEAQ. This CDR3 region has 16 residues. The ends lost 5 bases at V and 4 bases at J; junction bases unmatched: 9. The full variable domain, in which reference TRBV7-8 and TRBJ2-2 provide the parts outside the CDR3, is GAGVSQSPRYKVAKRGQDVALRCDPISGHVSLFWYQQALGQGPEFLTYFQNEAQLDKSGLPSDRFFAERPEGSVSTLKIQRTQQEDSAVYLCASSRHPGGGTGELFFGEGSRLTVL.

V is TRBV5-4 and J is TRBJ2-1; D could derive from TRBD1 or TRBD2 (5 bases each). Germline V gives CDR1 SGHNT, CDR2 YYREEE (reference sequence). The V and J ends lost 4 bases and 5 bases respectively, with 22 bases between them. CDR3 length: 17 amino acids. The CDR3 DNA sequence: TGTGCCAGCAGCGAGGAGATGCGAGGGGCCCCCCACAATGAGCAGTTCTTC. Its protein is CASSEEMRGAPHNEQFF.

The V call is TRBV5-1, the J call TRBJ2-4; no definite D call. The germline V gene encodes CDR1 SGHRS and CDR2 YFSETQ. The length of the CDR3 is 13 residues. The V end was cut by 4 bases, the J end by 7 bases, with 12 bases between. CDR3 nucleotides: TGCGCCAGCAGCCAAAACGACGGGAACATTCAGTACTTC. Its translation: CASSQNDGNIQYF.

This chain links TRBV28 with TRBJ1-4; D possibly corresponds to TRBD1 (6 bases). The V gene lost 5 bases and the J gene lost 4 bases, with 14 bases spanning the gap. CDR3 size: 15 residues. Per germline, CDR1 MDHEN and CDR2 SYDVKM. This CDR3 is CASSAPQGSNEKLFF. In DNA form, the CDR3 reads TGTGCCAGCAGTGCCCCACAGGGAAGTAATGAAAAACTGTTTTTT.

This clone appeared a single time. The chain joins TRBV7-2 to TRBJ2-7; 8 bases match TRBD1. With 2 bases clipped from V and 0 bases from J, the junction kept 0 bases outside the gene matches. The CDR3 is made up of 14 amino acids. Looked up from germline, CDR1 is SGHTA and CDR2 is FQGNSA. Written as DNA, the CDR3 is TGTGCCAGCAGCTTACAGGGGGCCTCCTACGAGCAGTACTTC. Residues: CASSLQGASYEQYF.

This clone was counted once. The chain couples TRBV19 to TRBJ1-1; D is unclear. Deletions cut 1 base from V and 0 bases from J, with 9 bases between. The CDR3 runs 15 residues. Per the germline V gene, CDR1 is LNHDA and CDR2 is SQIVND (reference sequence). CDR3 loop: CASSIGEGLNTEAFF. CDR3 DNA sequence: TGTGCCAGTAGTATAGGGGAGGGCTTGAACACTGAAGCTTTCTTT.

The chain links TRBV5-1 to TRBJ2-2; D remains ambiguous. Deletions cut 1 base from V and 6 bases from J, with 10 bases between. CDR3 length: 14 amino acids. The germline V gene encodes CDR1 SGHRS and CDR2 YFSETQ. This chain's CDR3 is CASSLTPGPGELFF. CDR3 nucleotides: TGCGCCAGCAGCTTGACCCCAGGCCCCGGGGAGCTGTTTTTT.

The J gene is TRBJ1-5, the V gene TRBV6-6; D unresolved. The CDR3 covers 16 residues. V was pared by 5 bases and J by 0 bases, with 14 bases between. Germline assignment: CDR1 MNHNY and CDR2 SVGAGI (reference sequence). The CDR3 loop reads CASSRHSSNSNQPQHF. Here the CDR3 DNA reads TGTGCCAGCAGTCGCCATTCCTCAAATAGCAATCAGCCCCAGCATTTT.

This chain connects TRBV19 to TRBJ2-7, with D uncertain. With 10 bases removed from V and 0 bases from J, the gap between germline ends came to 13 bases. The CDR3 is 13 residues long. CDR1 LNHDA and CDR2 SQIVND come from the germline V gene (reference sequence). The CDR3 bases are TGTGCCACCCTGGGCGGCAGCTCCTACGAGCAGTACTTC. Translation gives CATLGGSSYEQYF.

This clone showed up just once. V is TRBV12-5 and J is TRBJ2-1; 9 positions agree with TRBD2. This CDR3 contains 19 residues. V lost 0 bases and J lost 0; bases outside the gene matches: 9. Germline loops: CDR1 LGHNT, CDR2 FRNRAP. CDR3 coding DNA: TGTGCTAGTGGTTTGGTATTAGCGGGAGCCATCGGCTCCTACAATGAGCAGTTCTTC. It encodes CASGLVLAGAIGSYNEQFF.

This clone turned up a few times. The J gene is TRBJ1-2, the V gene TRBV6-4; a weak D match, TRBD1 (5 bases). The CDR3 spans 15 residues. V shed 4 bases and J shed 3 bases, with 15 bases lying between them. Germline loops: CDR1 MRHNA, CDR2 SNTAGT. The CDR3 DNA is TGTGCCAGCAGTGCGAAGGAGGGGTTAGACTATGGCTACACCTTC. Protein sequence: CASSAKEGLDYGYTF.